The entry that follows covers one TCR beta chain sequence. No antigen is known for it. Libraries were prepared by immunoSEQ multiplex PCR; TCRdb keeps only in-frame clonotypes and omits some of them. The sample consists of about 150,000 clones, about 90% of them appearing once. The entry originates in a study of T cell responses to AZD1222 COVID-19 vaccine. Findings and caveats of the study: All repertoire sampling was performed exclusively after the peak T cell response. Regions 160-218 and 743-854 held dominance among vaccine-associated CD4 TCRs, which spanned spike. Among the donors, most were white British and more were female, and clonal diversity was possibly underestimated.

CDR1 is SGHTA and CDR2 is FQGTGA in the germline V gene. This CDR3 region has 18 residues. Between the trimmed V and J ends, which lost 1 base and 5 bases, there was a span of 22 bases. This sequence originates from an adult who received the AZD1222 COVID-19 vaccine. The rearrangement links TRBV7-3 to TRBJ2-3; D may be TRBD2 (6 bases). Sequenced material: peripheral blood, taken 28 days after the second AZD1222 dose. This chain's CDR3 is CASSLRGSSGSRRDTQYF. The CDR3 bases are TGTGCCAGCAGCTTAAGAGGTTCGAGCGGGTCACGGAGAGATACGCAGTATTTT. The complete variable domain, with remaining parts taken from reference TRBV7-3 and TRBJ2-3, reads GAGVSQTPSNKVTEKGKYVELRCDPISGHTALYWYRQSLGQGPEFLIYFQGTGAADDSGLPNDRFFAVRPEGSVSTLKIQRTERGDSAVYLCASSLRGSSGSRRDTQYFGPGTRLTVL.